The following is a TCR beta chain sequence with its context. Its target is unknown. TCRdb re-called the RT-PCR reads with MiXCR, one entry per CDR3 protein. Among around 760,000 distinct CDR3 sequences listed, more than 11% were seen once. This sample was taken from a study of response to subunit inactivated influenza vaccine. Whole-study findings and limits: Authors suggested seasonal influenza vaccinations each recruit few new T cells.

The TCR sequence derives from a man between 50 and 59 years old who received an inactivated influenza vaccine. The specimen was PBMCs from blood, collected around two weeks before vaccination.

CDR3 amino acids: CASSPGPRCRQYF. CDR3 nucleotides: TGTGCCAGCAGCCCCGGTCCCCGATGCCGGCAGTACTTC. The chain has TRBV5-6 and TRBJ2-7; D is unclear. V dropped 4 bases and J dropped 9 bases, with 17 bases sitting between them. The germline V gene encodes CDR1 SGHDT and CDR2 YYEEEE. The CDR3 is 13 amino acids.